The 23 T cell receptor beta chains below come from one sample, sequenced in a study of cytomegalovirus exposure and HLA in healthy donors. In the PCR, 60 Vbeta and 13 Jbeta primers were used. Some clones are missing from TCRdb's copy, which holds only in-frame ones; the method was immunoSEQ multiplex PCR. The sample holds about 200,000 clones, approximately 85% seen once. The specimen was PBMCs. The receptors derive from a woman between 50 and 59 years old in good health and CMV-seropositive.

The V gene is TRBV29-1, the J gene TRBJ2-2, with 8 bases that match TRBD1. This CDR3 is built from 14 residues. From germline, CDR1 is SQVTM and CDR2 ANQGSEA. V lost 1 base, J lost 5 bases, and 3 bases stayed unmatched. The DNA of the CDR3 is TGCAGCGTTGAAGGACAGGGGCAGACCGGGGAGCTGTTTTTT. Protein sequence: CSVEGQGQTGELFF.

This chain connects TRBV28 to TRBJ1-2; 11 nucleotides agree with TRBD1. Trimming at V came to 3 bases and at J to 3 bases, leaving 6 bases not matched to a gene. The CDR3 is 16 amino acids. CDR1 is MDHEN, CDR2 SYDVKM, per germline. CDR3 sequence: CASSFRGQGAYYGYTF. The CDR3 nucleotides are TGTGCCAGCAGTTTTCGAGGACAGGGGGCCTACTATGGCTACACCTTC.

This clone showed up just once. The chain couples TRBV28 to TRBJ2-3; D remains ambiguous. The CDR3 runs 17 residues. In germline, CDR1 is MDHEN, CDR2 SYDVKM. Trimming removed 2 bases from V and 1 base from J, with 16 bases in between. The DNA for the CDR3 is TGTGCCAGCAGTTTACCTACTGGCGCCCGGGGCACAGATACGCAGTATTTT. This translates into CASSLPTGARGTDTQYF.

The rearrangement uses TRBV7-9 and TRBJ1-6, with unresolved D. The CDR3 is made up of 16 amino acids. Trimming removed 1 base at V and 0 bases at J, with 7 bases between. Germline-derived CDR1 and CDR2 are SEHNR and FQNEAQ (reference sequence). The CDR3 DNA reads TGTGCCAGCAGCTTAGGAGGCACCTCCTATAATTCACCCCTCCACTTT. Translated, it gives CASSLGGTSYNSPLHF.

This chain links TRBV7-3 with TRBJ2-2; 7 bases fit TRBD2. Germline V gene sequence: CDR1 SGHTA, CDR2 FQGTGA. The CDR3 runs 18 residues. The ends lost 1 base at V and 2 bases at J; junction bases unmatched: 10. CDR3 region: CASSLRGGSGPNTGELFF. The CDR3 bases are TGTGCCAGCAGCTTAAGGGGGGGTAGCGGGCCCAACACCGGGGAGCTGTTTTTT.

This rearrangement joins TRBV20-1 to TRBJ2-7; D gene uncertain. The CDR3 runs 10 residues. The germline CDR1 and CDR2 sequences are DFQATT and SNEGSKA (reference sequence). The CDR3 nucleotides read TGCAGCGGAGTGCAGCGCGAGCAGTACTTC. Its translation: CSGVQREQYF.

The chain links TRBV30 to TRBJ2-5; 9 bases are a match to TRBD1. Matching the DNA end better, TRBJ2-7 makes the J call doubtful. The CDR3 extends over 16 amino acids. The germline CDR1 and CDR2 sequences are GTSNPN and SVGIG (reference sequence). This CDR3 reads CAWSTPGQGGSYEQYF. The CDR3, as DNA: TGTGCCTGGAGTACACCGGGACAGGGTGGTTCCTACGAGCAGTACTTC.

The chain has TRBV2 and TRBJ2-1, with TRBD2 matching 15 bases. CDR1 and CDR2 (germline): SNHLY, FYNNEI. V shed 4 bases, J shed 10 bases, and the junction held 5 bases outside the gene matches. The CDR3 totals 15 residues. In nucleotides, the CDR3 is TGTGCCAGCAGTGGGACTAGCGGGAGGGCCGGCGAGCAGTTCTTC. Translated, it gives CASSGTSGRAGEQFF.

In its sample, this clone was seen once. The chain employs TRBV6-5 and TRBJ1-5; TRBD1 is a possible D gene (6 bases). Germline CDR1 and CDR2: MNHEY and SVGAGI. V gave up 5 bases and J gave up 2 bases, with 13 bases separating them. The CDR3 runs 15 residues. CDR3 nucleotides: TGTGCCAGCAGTAGGCAGGCAGGGGGCAATCAGCCCCAGCATTTT. Protein product: CASSRQAGGNQPQHF.

CDR3 sequence reads: CATGGLHSYEQYF. The DNA of the CDR3 is TGTGCCACAGGGGGCCTTCACTCCTACGAGCAGTACTTC. This rearrangement joins TRBV6-5 to TRBJ2-7; 8 bases fit TRBD1. Germline CDR1 reads MNHEY; CDR2 reads SVGAGI. This CDR3 region has 13 residues. V lost 10 bases to trimming and J lost 0 bases; unmatched junction nucleotides: 5.

J is TRBJ2-2 and V is TRBV19; 11 nucleotides align to TRBD2. J was trimmed by 7 bases and V by 4 bases; bases with no gene match: 5. Germline V gene data show CDR1 as LNHDA and CDR2 as SQIVND (reference sequence). The length of the CDR3 is 15 residues. CDR3 sequence: CASSTSGGPGGELFF. The CDR3 bases are TGTGCCAGTAGTACTAGCGGGGGGCCGGGCGGGGAGCTGTTTTTT.

This chain uses TRBV4-1 with TRBJ1-4; D possibly corresponds to TRBD1 (6 bases). V shed 3 bases and J shed 5 bases, with 16 bases lying between them. This CDR3 contains 16 residues. Germline CDR1 and CDR2: MGHRA and YSYEKL. The CDR3 reads CASSQQLTGQNEKLFF. The CDR3 DNA reads TGCGCCAGCAGCCAGCAACTGACAGGACAGAATGAAAAACTGTTTTTT.

The V and J genes are TRBV12-5 and TRBJ2-7, with 7 bases fitting TRBD1. V dropped 3 bases and J dropped 2; count of bases not matched to a gene: 22. Germline CDR1 and CDR2: LGHNT and FRNRAP. CDR3 length: 20 residues. CDR3: CASGFFSTGSRVFSPYEQYF. The CDR3 DNA sequence: TGTGCTAGTGGTTTCTTCTCGACAGGGTCGCGGGTTTTTTCTCCCTACGAGCAGTACTTC.

The V call is TRBV5-6, the J call TRBJ1-1, with a tentative D call TRBD1 (6 bases). Looked up from germline, CDR1 is SGHDT and CDR2 is YYEEEE. V gave up 2 bases and J gave up 5 bases, with 13 bases separating them. This CDR3 region has 14 residues. The CDR3 DNA sequence: TGTGCCAGCAGCTTTGGCGGGGGCCGTACTGAAGCTTTCTTT. It is translated as CASSFGGGRTEAFF.

The chain joins TRBV19 to TRBJ2-1, with TRBD1 identical over 7 bases. The CDR3 has 14 amino acids. Germline CDR1 reads LNHDA; CDR2 reads SQIVND (reference sequence). Losses at the gene ends were 4 bases for V and 6 bases for J; bases not matched to a gene: 6. CDR3 in amino acids: CASSTGQAVNEQFF. CDR3 in DNA: TGTGCCAGTAGTACCGGACAGGCGGTCAATGAGCAGTTCTTC.

In its sample, this clone was seen once. The rearrangement links TRBV7-3 to TRBJ2-2; maybe TRBD2 (6 bases). Germline CDR1 is SGHTA and CDR2 is FQGTGA. The length of the CDR3 is 17 residues. Deletions cut 2 bases from V and 6 bases from J, with 19 bases between. For the CDR3, the DNA is TGTGCCAGCAGCTTATGGGCCCGGACGGGGACTGCCGGGGAGCTGTTTTTT. It encodes CASSLWARTGTAGELFF.

This chain connects TRBV5-1 to TRBJ2-5, with 7 bases matching TRBD2. Germline V gene data show CDR1 as SGHRS and CDR2 as YFSETQ. J was trimmed by 5 bases and V by 3 bases; bases with no gene match: 7. The CDR3 spans 14 residues. The CDR3 DNA follows: TGCGCCAGCAGCTCTAGCGGCTTACGGGAGACCCAGTACTTC. It yields the protein CASSSSGLRETQYF.

Here the CDR3 DNA reads TGTGCCAGCACCCGAGTCGAGGGAGGTGGAAACACCATATATTTT. As protein: CASTRVEGGGNTIYF. The genes are TRBV6-1 and TRBJ1-3, with D hard to call. Germline V CDR1 and CDR2: MNHNS, SASEGT. V lost 7 bases, J lost 3 bases, and 16 bases lay in between. The CDR3 spans 15 residues.

This chain links TRBV11-2 with TRBJ2-2; unclear D gene. Germline CDR1 SGHAT, CDR2 FQNNGV. This CDR3 spans 11 amino acids. The ends were cut back, 1 base at V and 8 bases at J, with 2 bases in the middle. The CDR3 region is CASSLAGELFF. The CDR3, as DNA: TGTGCCAGCAGCTTAGCGGGGGAGCTGTTTTTT.

The chain employs TRBV2 and TRBJ2-2; the D gene is possibly TRBD1 (7 bases). The germline V and J ends were trimmed by 3 bases and 0 bases, with 11 bases remaining between them. From germline, CDR1 is SNHLY and CDR2 FYNNEI. This CDR3 region has 16 residues. In DNA form, the CDR3 reads TGTGCCAGCAGTGACCAGGGGGGCTCGAACACCGGGGAGCTGTTTTTT. This translates into CASSDQGGSNTGELFF.

CDR3 sequence (DNA): TGTGCCAGCAGCCGACAGAGACAAGAGACCCAGTACTTC. It translates to CASSRQRQETQYF. The V call is TRBV11-2, the J call TRBJ2-5; D may be TRBD1 (5 bases). The CDR3 length is 13 residues. The germline V gene has CDR1 SGHAT and CDR2 FQNNGV. The V and J ends lost 5 bases and 2 bases respectively, with 9 bases between them.

The chain is built from TRBV30 and TRBJ2-7; D perhaps matches TRBD2 (5 bases). The CDR3 totals 13 residues. V lost 5 bases, J lost 2 bases, and 13 bases lay in between. CDR1 and CDR2 (germline): GTSNPN, SVGIG (reference sequence). The DNA for the CDR3 is TGTGCCTGGCAGCAGGAGGCCGCCTACGAGCAGTACTTC. Amino acids: CAWQQEAAYEQYF.

This rearrangement joins TRBV19 to TRBJ2-3, with a weak D call TRBD1 (5 bases). The CDR3 runs 15 residues. CDR1 LNHDA and CDR2 SQIVND come from the germline V gene (reference sequence). The V end lost 8 bases, the J end lost 0 bases, and 15 bases lay between the germline ends. CDR3 nucleotides: TGTGCCAGTGGGGCTCAGTATTCTAGCACAGATACGCAGTATTTT. Protein: CASGAQYSSTDTQYF.